The sequence of this TCR beta chain was determined in a study of cytomegalovirus exposure and HLA in healthy donors (dated by TCRdb to about 2017). Notes on the research overall: An earlier analysis of 587 of the donors reported about 250 Gb of sequence data and around 110 million unique TCR beta sequences from around 200 million T cells. Roughly 300 gigabases of sequencing data and tens of millions of unique TCR sequences were included in an early release covering 500 to 750 HLA-typed donors. Of the approximately 400 genotyped donors, roughly 85% fell in the genetic ancestry cluster associated with self-reported Caucasian donors. The study aimed to test whether cataloging public T cell receptors could reveal signatures of past pathogen exposure. The study profiled the T cell repertoires of 666 subjects by immunosequencing and related them to cytomegalovirus serostatus. Besides the first cohort of roughly 700 subjects, a separate validation cohort made up of 120 different subjects was used. The study combined high-throughput TCR immunosequencing, statistical association of individual TCRs with disease status, and machine learning to predict cytomegalovirus infection status. A later analysis re-analyzed previously published TCR beta repertoires from 650 to 800 donors and added high-resolution HLA genotyping to study TCR occurrence patterns. Rather than using new phenotypic data, the later analysis identified candidate immune exposures from TCR beta sequences and from how often those sequences occurred across donors. An earlier analysis of nearly 600 of the donors applied high-throughput TCR beta sequencing to assess whether each TCR beta V gene segment acted as functional or pseudogenic. Donor age, sex, ethnicity and CMV serostatus were compiled together with the repertoire data. A later genetic analysis took genome-wide SNP genotypes for about 55% of the 666 donors and used that subset as a discovery cohort. All discovery cohort repertoires had been generated on a single sequencing platform. HLA typing covered class I and class II loci at four-digit resolution. The number of donors typed differed by locus, with roughly 629-640 for A, B, C, DRB1 and DQB1, 522 for DQA1, 606 for DPA1, and roughly 450 for DPB1. Five DR-DQ haplotypes were treated as single units for association and clustering because of strong linkage in the cohort. Across some 400 genotyped donors of the cohort, an average of about 240,000 unique TCR beta nucleotide sequences per donor were sequenced, and 15% to 20% of those sequences were non-productive. On the study overall, not on this receptor specifically: Because some donors lacked HLA typing at each locus, the association tests relied only on the typed subset. Presence/absence analyses assumed roughly uniform sequencing depth across donors, an assumption that may not hold. For the cohort, immune exposure information was limited to CMV serostatus. Most CMV-associated TCR beta chains appeared to be HLA-restricted in a later analysis, and the HLA associations seemed to be driven largely by CMV exposure. A later analysis associated 15,000 to 20,000 TCR beta sequences with specific HLA alleles at a false discovery rate of 0.05. A later genetic analysis associated a missense DCLRE1C variant with V-gene and J-gene trimming of TCR beta chains, and an independent cohort replicated the association. Linkage disequilibrium might explain the correlated functional status among segregating V segments, but an unknown experimental factor could not be ruled out. In an earlier analysis of some 500 of the donors, most TCR beta V segments were observed in productive rearrangements about 90% or about 30% of the time, broadly matching IMGT annotations. Several of the top co-occurrence clusters appeared to be linked to parvovirus B19, influenza, CMV and Epstein-Barr virus, according to a later analysis. According to the authors, the approach could potentially be generalized to other disease states and immunological phenotypes. Cytomegalovirus status was reported to be diagnosed by the classifier with high specificity and sensitivity in both the original and validation cohorts. Compared with equally common non-associated chains, HLA-associated TCR beta chains in a later analysis were more clonally expanded and had lower generation probabilities. A later analysis found that TCR association rates varied across HLA loci, with DRB1 alleles showing the most associated TCRs and HLA-C alleles the fewest. Compared with the roughly 700-donor mean, donors in an Asian-associated ancestry cluster had fewer N-insertions in productive TCRs, according to a later genetic analysis. In vitro tests confirmed that a few of the cytomegalovirus-associated TCR beta chains recognize cytomegalovirus antigens. Most TCR sequences were seen in very few donors, while some public TCRs were found in many individuals. A cluster of highly shared sequence variants was judged likely to represent a technical artifact of the sequencing pipeline. The cohort was sequenced for TCR beta chains only, and without alpha or paired-chain data the features that could be detected were limited. The earlier analysis of about 600 of the donors excluded roughly 17 rarely observed V segments, including chromosome 9 orphons, because counts were too low. When HLA alleles, especially DR and DQ, strongly co-occurred, TCR associations were difficult to assign to individual alleles. A further reported finding was that TCR beta sequences accurately predicted the HLA-A and HLA-B alleles for most subjects in the first cohort. The study gave a list of around 170 TCR beta chains associated with cytomegalovirus.

Concerning this clone: Its antigen is not yet known. The sample holds no much larger clone one base away, and base qualities are not on file. This specimen includes other DNA sequences encoding the same CDR3.

The library relied on the immunoSEQ multiplex PCR assay. A mixture of 60 forward primers for TCR Vbeta segments and 13 reverse primers for TCR Jbeta segments was used in the multiplex PCR. The CDR3 region of rearranged TCR beta genes was amplified from genomic DNA with a multiplex PCR assay. On the Illumina HiSeq System, the amplified TCR beta libraries were sequenced as 87-base-pair reads. Processing in the source paper ran as follows. In a later analysis, 80 million or so unique TCR beta chains were counted across the approximately 640 repertoires, and some 10 million of these chains were shared by at least two donors. To remove PCR and sequencing errors, raw reads were error-corrected and collapsed into unique sequences using a nearest-neighbor algorithm that merged closely related sequences. CDR3 sequences were aligned to IMGT reference sequences to assign V, D and J gene segments. Each retained sequence needed at least a six-nucleotide match to both a V gene segment and a J gene segment. Rearrangements were classified as productive when the CDR3 lacked stop codons and remained in frame with V and J, and all other rearrangements were classified as non-productive. Following IMGT convention, CDR3 was defined as the stretch from the second conserved V-encoded cysteine up to the conserved J-encoded phenylalanine. Sequences without an unambiguous match to a single V gene segment were excluded from the earlier analysis of a few hundred of the donors. An earlier analysis of a few hundred of the donors called V segments functional above 56.7% productive rearrangements and segregating when the between-donor standard deviation exceeded 5%. A statistical classification framework was built to diagnose cytomegalovirus status from the catalog of TCR beta chain sequences. A later analysis assigned V and J genes by comparing TCR nucleotide sequences with IMGT/GENE-DB human TR gene sequences. In a later analysis, CDR3 sequences and most-parsimonious VDJ recombination scenarios were assigned using the TCRdist pipeline. In a later analysis, each TCR beta chain was defined by its CDR3 amino acid sequence together with its V-gene family, and reads lacking a unique V-gene family were excluded. In a later analysis, 450 to 600 highly shared, low-generation-probability nucleotide sequences were removed to address suspected cross-contamination and a sequencing artifact. For each public chain, a later analysis derived a clonal expansion index from normalized ranks of inferred template counts within each repertoire. In a later analysis, generation probabilities were computed using a VDJ recombination model fitted to out-of-frame rearrangements, and the results were checked against IGoR. Hypergeometric tests were used in a later analysis to score TCR-TCR, TCR-HLA and TCR-CMV co-occurrence, with a repertoire-size bias correction applied to the TCR pairs. A later analysis estimated false discovery rates by permuting HLA or CMV assignments 20 times. A later analysis grouped co-occurring TCRs with DBSCAN, adding TCRdist sequence similarity when clustering within HLA-allele-positive subsets. Co-occurrence clustering excluded repertoires with fewer than 30,000 or more than 120,000 public chains, plus five with anomalous nucleotide sharing. TCRdb obtained this table from immuneACCESS and retained in-frame rearrangements with V and J assigned. These tables miss some clones; where compared with another copy, unresolved V genes account for less than half of the shortfall, and the remainder is unexplained. V and J calls and clone size are as listed in that table; D and trimming were resolved from the DNA. The sample table contains roughly 180,000 clones; only one count was recorded for roughly 77% of them. Clones ranked in the top ten supply about 7.6% of the sample.

The cohort was made up of approximately 670 healthy bone marrow donors. All cohort members were sampled while nominally healthy, although unrecorded immune exposures were likely present. The donor was CMV seropositive and was included in the group of approximately 300 seropositive cohort members. A peripheral blood sample was provided by each donor, and peripheral blood mononuclear cells were used for TCR beta sequencing. Genomic DNA extraction from the blood cell samples was performed with the Qiagen DNeasy Blood Extraction Kit. Sequencing input: PBMCs. The sequence was collected from a woman aged 40 to 50 in good health and CMV-seropositive.

The CDR3 sequence is CSVGGGGQPQHF. The sequenced DNA is TGCAGCGTTGGAGGGGGGGGTCAGCCCCAGCATTTT. This chain joins TRBV29-1 to TRBJ1-5; a weak D assignment points to TRBD1 (6 bases agree). The germline V gene provides CDR1 SQVTM and CDR2 ANQGSEA. Relative to germline, V is 4 bases shorter and J is 6 bases shorter, with 10 bases between their ends. The CDR3, from cysteine to phenylalanine, totals 12 residues. Only the CDR3 DNA is retained, 36 bases long and in frame from the first base.